Reported below is one T cell receptor beta chain. This record belongs to a study of blood T cell repertoires in COVID-19. Study-level information: The samples span acute and convalescent COVID-19 from the United States, Italy and Spain. From T cells, B-cell-depleted T cells, or PBMCs came the material, which was cDNA or gDNA.

In the original analysis: Counts of nucleated cells, estimated from reference gene primer amplification, were obtained. Profiled with immunoSEQ multiplex PCR; TCRdb holds only in-frame clones, not every one. Clone size and V and J calls were adopted from that table, with D and trimming inferred from the DNA. The sample records about 270,000 clones, approximately 88% being singletons. V lost 2 bases and J 6 bases, leaving 11 bases between the germline ends. Per the germline V gene, CDR1 is SGHTA and CDR2 is FQGNSA. The CDR3 contains 14 residues. This receptor was taken from a man in his forties or fifties with acute or convalescent COVID-19. The V call is TRBV7-2, the J call TRBJ2-1; D possibly corresponds to TRBD1 (5 bases). The sequenced material came from peripheral blood. CDR3 loop: CASSLSQATNEQFF. CDR3 bases: TGTGCCAGCAGCTTATCACAGGCCACCAATGAGCAGTTCTTC.